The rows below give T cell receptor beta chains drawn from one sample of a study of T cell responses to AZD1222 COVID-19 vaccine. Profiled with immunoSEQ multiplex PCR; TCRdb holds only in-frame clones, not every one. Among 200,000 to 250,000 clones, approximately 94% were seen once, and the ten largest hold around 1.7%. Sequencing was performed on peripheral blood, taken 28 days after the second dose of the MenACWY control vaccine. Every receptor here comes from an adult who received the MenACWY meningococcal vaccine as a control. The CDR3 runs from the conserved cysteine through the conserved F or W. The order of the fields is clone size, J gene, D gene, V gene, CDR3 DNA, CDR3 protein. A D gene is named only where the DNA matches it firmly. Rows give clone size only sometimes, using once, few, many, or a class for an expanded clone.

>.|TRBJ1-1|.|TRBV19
TGTGCCAGTAGTATGGTTAACAGGAACACTGAAGCTTTCTTT
CASSMVNRNTEAFF
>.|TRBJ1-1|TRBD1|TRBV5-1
TGCGCCAGCAGTAACCCCGGGACAGGGAGGTCGAACACTGAAGCTTTCTTT
CASSNPGTGRSNTEAFF
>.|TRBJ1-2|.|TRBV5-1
TGCGCCAGCAGCTTTGGTGCGGATAACTATGGCTACACCTTC
CASSFGADNYGYTF
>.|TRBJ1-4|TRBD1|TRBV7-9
TGTGCCAGCAGCCGCATAGACAGGGGGCCTGAAAAACTGTTTTTT
CASSRIDRGPEKLFF
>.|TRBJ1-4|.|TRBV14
TGTGCCAGCAGCCAAGAACTGAGAGCTAATGAAAAACTGTTTTTT
CASSQELRANEKLFF
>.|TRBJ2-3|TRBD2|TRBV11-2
TGTGCCAGCAGCTTTGCCAGCGGGGCCTCAGGAGATACGCAGTATTTT
CASSFASGASGDTQYF
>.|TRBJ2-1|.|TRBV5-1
TGCGCCAGCAGCTTACTAGGCCCTAGGACAGCCCCTAGAAATGAGCAGTTCTTC
CASSLLGPRTAPRNEQFF
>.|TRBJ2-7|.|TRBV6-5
TGTGCCAGCATTCCCCTAGCCTCCTACGAGCAGTACTTC
CASIPLASYEQYF
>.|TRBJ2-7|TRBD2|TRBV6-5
TGTGCCAGCAGGGCTAGCGGGTTCTACGAGCAGTACTTC
CASRASGFYEQYF
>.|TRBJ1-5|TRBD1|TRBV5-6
TGTGCCAGCAGCTTGGCGGGACAGGGAGGGAATCAGCCCCAGCATTTT
CASSLAGQGGNQPQHF
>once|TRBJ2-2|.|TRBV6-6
TGTGCCAGCAGTCCCAACACCGGGGAGCTGTTTTTT
CASSPNTGELFF
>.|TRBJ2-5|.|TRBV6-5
TGTGCCAGCAGTTACCAGGACAACGAAGAGACCCAGTACTTC
CASSYQDNEETQYF
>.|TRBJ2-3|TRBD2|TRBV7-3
TGTGCCAGCAGCTTAAGGGCTAGCGGGGTCGGGGGCACAGATACGCAGTATTTT
CASSLRASGVGGTDTQYF
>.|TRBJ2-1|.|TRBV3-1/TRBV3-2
TGTGCCAGCGGCCCGGGACTCAGCTCCTACAATGAGCAGTTCTTC
CASGPGLSSYNEQFF
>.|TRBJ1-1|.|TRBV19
TGTGCCAGTAGTCGGGGGGGAGGGGCTGAAGCTTTCTTT
CASSRGGGAEAFF
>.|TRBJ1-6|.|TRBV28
TGTGCCAGCAGCGTTGGGGGGATAAAAAATTCACCCCTCCACTTT
CASSVGGIKNSPLHF
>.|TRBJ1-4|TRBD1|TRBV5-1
TGCGCCAGCAGCCCACAGGGGTTTGGTGAAAAACTGTTTTTT
CASSPQGFGEKLFF
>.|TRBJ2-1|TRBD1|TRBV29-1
TGCAGCGTTGAGGGACAGGTCTCCTACAATGAGCAGTTCTTC
CSVEGQVSYNEQFF
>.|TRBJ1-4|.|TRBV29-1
TGCAGCGTTGAAAAACAGGCTAATGAAAAACTGTTTTTT
CSVEKQANEKLFF
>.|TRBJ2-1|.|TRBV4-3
TGCGCCAGCAGCCAAGAGAGACAGGTGAATGAGCAGTTCTTC
CASSQERQVNEQFF
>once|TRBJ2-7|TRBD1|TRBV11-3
TGTGCCAGCAGCGGCGCACCCCAGGGGGCCGGCGAGCAGTACTTC
CASSGAPQGAGEQYF
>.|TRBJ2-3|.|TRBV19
TGTGCCAGTAGTCTCAGACTAGCAGATACGCAGTATTTT
CASSLRLADTQYF
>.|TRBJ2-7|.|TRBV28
TGTGCCAGCTGCTTGGGCGGGACAACCTACGAGCAGTACTTC
CASCLGGTTYEQYF
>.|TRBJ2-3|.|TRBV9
TGTGCCAGCAGCGGGCCCCAGCTTACTAGCACAGATACGCAGTATTTT
CASSGPQLTSTDTQYF
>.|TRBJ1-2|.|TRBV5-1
TGCGCCAGCAGCTTTCAGGGGTCCAGCGGCTACACCTTC
CASSFQGSSGYTF
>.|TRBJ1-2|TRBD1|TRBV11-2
TGTGCCAGCAGCCCCCGACAGGGAAATGGCTACACCTTC
CASSPRQGNGYTF
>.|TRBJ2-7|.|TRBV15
TGTGCCACCAGCAGGGATCCCGGGGACGAGCAGTACTTC
CATSRDPGDEQYF
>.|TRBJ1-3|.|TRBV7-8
TGTGCCAGCAGCCTAAGTGAGGGCCCCGGAAACACCATATATTTT
CASSLSEGPGNTIYF
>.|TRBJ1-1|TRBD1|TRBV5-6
TGTGCCAGCAGCCTCGGACAGGGTCTAAATGAAGCTTTCTTT
CASSLGQGLNEAFF
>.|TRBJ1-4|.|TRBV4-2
TGTGCCAGCAGCCAAGCCCAGGGTGCAACTAATGAAAAACTGTTTTTT
CASSQAQGATNEKLFF
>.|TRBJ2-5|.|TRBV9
TGTGCCAGCAGCACGGGCTCCCAAGAGACCCAGTACTTC
CASSTGSQETQYF
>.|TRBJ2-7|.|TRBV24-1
TGTGCCACCAGTGATAGCAGTGAGCAGTACTTC
CATSDSSEQYF
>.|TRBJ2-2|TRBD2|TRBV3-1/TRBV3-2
TGTGCCAGCAGCCAGCCTTGGACTAGCGGAGAGACCGGGGAGCTGTTTTTT
CASSQPWTSGETGELFF